Listed here is a single T cell receptor beta chain. The assay was immunoSEQ multiplex PCR, and TCRdb's table has in-frame clones only and misses some. In the table there are about 160,000 clones, approximately 90% of which are singletons. The V end was cut by 3 bases, the J end by 5 bases, with 15 bases between. The germline CDR1 and CDR2 sequences are SGHRS and YFSETQ. The CDR3 is made up of 15 amino acids. The data originate from a study of blood T cell repertoires in COVID-19. Overall study: In each case, the material was cDNA or gDNA derived from T cells, B-cell-depleted T cells, or PBMCs.

The clonotype comes from a man aged 25 to 40 with COVID-19, enrolled during active disease. The specimen was peripheral blood. This sequence joins TRBV5-1 and TRBJ2-1; a weak D match, TRBD1 (6 bases). In DNA, the CDR3 is TGCGCCAGCAGCTCGACAGGTTCTAGAGACAATGAGCAGTTCTTC. Its translation is CASSSTGSRDNEQFF.